This note documents a single T cell receptor (beta chain) sequence. Its specificity is unknown. Assay: immunoSEQ multiplex PCR; the TCRdb copy retains only in-frame clones and omits some. The data hold 7,000 to 8,500 clones, with roughly 62% observed a single time. The germline CDR1 and CDR2 sequences are MNHEY and SVGAGI. CDR3 length: 13 residues. V lost 7 bases and J 1 base, leaving 9 bases between the germline ends. The time point was: second of two post-therapy site-matched biopsies about two months apart. These data originate in a study of T cells in tumors after PD-1 blockade. Study background: On average, tumor samples gave some 26,000 TCR templates and approximately 6,000 unique clonotypes. Broader study findings: Clonal replacement, not reinvigoration, is suggested for expanded exhausted CD8+ clones after therapy.

This chain connects TRBV6-5 to TRBJ2-3; a possible D gene is TRBD1 (5 bases). The sample here was tumor tissue, taken after anti-PD-1 treatment. This clonotype was sampled from a human donor with basal cell carcinoma. DNA for the CDR3: TGTGCCAGCACCCTGACAGGCACAGATACGCAGTATTTT. This encodes CASTLTGTDTQYF.